This T cell receptor (beta chain) was recovered during a study of beta chain features in type 1 diabetes. Study-wide results and limits: Whether HLA type affects TCRB rearrangement stayed undetermined in the present work. Equally in patients and controls, shorter templates might have been favored by PCR. Across patients, naive, central memory and Treg TCRB repertoires exhibited apparently greater similarity than was observed across healthy donors.

Isolated RNA was reverse transcribed in full, so expressed TCRB transcripts were sequenced. Produced via immunoSEQ multiplex PCR; TCRdb's table is partial and in-frame only. The profile shows 300,000 to 400,000 clones, 8% to 13% of them singletons. The sample holds a few counts of this clone. As yet, its antigen is unknown. CDR3 length equals 14 residues. CDR1 SNHLY and CDR2 FYNNEI come from the germline V gene. J was trimmed by 4 bases and V by 6 bases; bases with no gene match: 5. This receptor was taken from a woman aged 25 to 39 in good health. The material sequenced was naive CD4+ T cells from blood. This rearrangement joins TRBV2 to TRBJ2-2, with TRBD1 identical over 7 bases. CDR3 sequence (DNA): TGTGCCAGCAGCGGACAGGCAATCACCGGGGAGCTGTTTTTT. This codes for CASSGQAITGELFF.